This TCR beta chain stems from a study of shared clonotypes between healthy human individuals. General study points: Non-shared clonotypes showed lower generation probabilities than clonotypes common to all four donors.

With respect to this clone: The antigen is undetermined.

V gave up 3 bases and J gave up 1 base, with 6 bases separating them. CDR3 length: 14 amino acids. Germline V CDR1 and CDR2: MGHRA, YSYEKL. Sequencing was performed with immunoSEQ multiplex PCR; in TCRdb, only in-frame clones are kept and a portion is missing. Of over a million clones in the sample, approximately 98.5% are singletons; the top ten hold around 0.33%. This chain connects TRBV4-1 to TRBJ2-2; D uncertain. Specimen: naive CD4+ T cells sorted from blood. The sample's subset: CD45RA+ positively selected. The TCR originated in a man aged 25-40 years in good health. Written as DNA, the CDR3 is TGCGCCAGCAGCCATGTGGAGAACACCGGGGAGCTGTTTTTT. It is translated as CASSHVENTGELFF.